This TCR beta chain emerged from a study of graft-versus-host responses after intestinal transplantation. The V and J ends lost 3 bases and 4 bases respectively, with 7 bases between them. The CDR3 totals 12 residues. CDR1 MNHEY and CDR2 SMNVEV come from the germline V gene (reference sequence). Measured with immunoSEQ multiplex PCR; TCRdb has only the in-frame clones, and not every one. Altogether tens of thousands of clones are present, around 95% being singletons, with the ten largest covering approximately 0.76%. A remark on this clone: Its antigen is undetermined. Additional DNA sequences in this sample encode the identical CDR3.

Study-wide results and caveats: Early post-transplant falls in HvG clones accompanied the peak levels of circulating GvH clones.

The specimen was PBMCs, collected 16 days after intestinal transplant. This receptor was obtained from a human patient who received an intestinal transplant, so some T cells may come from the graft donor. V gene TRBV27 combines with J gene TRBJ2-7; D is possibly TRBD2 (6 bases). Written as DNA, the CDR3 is TGTGCCAGCAGTTTGGGGGGATACGAGCAGTACTTC. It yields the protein CASSLGGYEQYF.